These 26 T cell receptor beta chains came from one sample sequenced in a study of blood T cells in healthy people across ages. The second PCR ran about 6 to 12 cycles with a sample-barcoded 5' primer and J-beta primers. TCRdb reanalysed the 5' RACE reads using MiXCR and keeps one entry per CDR3 protein. Among over 500,000 distinct CDR3 sequences listed, around 52% were seen once. Sequencing input: blood. These receptors originate from a woman of 80 years or more in good health.

This clonotype has at least ten counts. The chain uses TRBV20-1 and TRBJ2-3, with a weak D call TRBD1 (7 bases). V was clipped by 5 bases and J by 9 bases, with 24 bases between them. From germline, CDR1 is DFQATT and CDR2 SNEGSKA (reference sequence). The CDR3 extends over 15 amino acids. For the CDR3, the DNA is TGCAGTGCTCATCCGGGACAGAGCTTGCGGGGAACGCAGTATTTT. It yields the protein CSAHPGQSLRGTQYF.

Comment on this clonotype: This could be a read error, since a much larger clone is one nucleotide away. A read error is likely, as this CDR3 ends without the conserved phenylalanine or tryptophan. Because the CDR3's place on the DNA is in doubt, the DNA is left out and the CDR3 is given as listed by TCRdb. The rearrangement joins TRBV21-1 to TRBJ2-5; the DNA was not used to check the table's D call, TRBD1. TRBV21-1 is flagged as a pseudogene. Both ends counted, the CDR3 spans 14 residues. CDR3 residues: CASSKAGRGQNQYV.

V usage is TRBV29-1 and J usage is TRBJ2-1; 8 bases map to TRBD1. Trimming cost V 5 bases and J 1 base; bases outside gene matches: 4. CDR1 SQVTM and CDR2 ANQGSEA come from the germline V gene. This CDR3 has 14 residues. The CDR3 region is CSVQDRASYNEQFF. The CDR3 nucleotides are TGCAGCGTTCAGGACAGGGCTTCCTACAATGAGCAGTTCTTC.

This clonotype was detected many times. This may come from a read error, since a much larger clone is one base off. The chain employs TRBV29-1 and TRBJ2-1; 11 nucleotides agree with TRBD2. The tail of the sequence fits TRBJ2-7 better, so the J call may be wrong. Germline V lookup: CDR1 SQVTM, CDR2 ANQGSEA. This CDR3 contains 17 residues. This CDR3 reads CSVGGTSGPESYNEQYF. CDR3 in DNA: TGCAGCGTTGGAGGGACTAGCGGACCTGAGTCCTACAATGAGCAGTACTTC.

Written as DNA, the CDR3 is TGTGCCAGCAGCCCCCGGGGCAACCAAGAGACCCAGTACTTC. It yields the protein CASSPRGNQETQYF. V is TRBV7-3 and J is TRBJ2-5; D could derive from TRBD1 or TRBD2 (5 bases each). Germline-derived CDR1 and CDR2 are SGHTA and FQGTGA. The V end lost 5 bases, the J end lost 0 bases, and 10 bases lay between the germline ends. This CDR3 is 14 amino acids long.

On this clonotype itself: A much larger clone differs from this one at a single base, so this may be a read error. The CDR3 carries no conserved terminal phenylalanine or tryptophan, so it likely arises from a read error. J is TRBJ1-2 and V is TRBV9, with TRBD1 matching 7 bases. CDR3 size: 13 residues. V lost 3 bases and J lost 5; bases outside the gene matches: 4. In germline, CDR1 is SGDLS, CDR2 YYNGEE. The CDR3 sequence: CASSAGQEYGYTL. The CDR3, as DNA: TGTGCCAGCAGCGCCGGACAGGAGTATGGCTACACCCTC.

V is TRBV7-3 and J is TRBJ2-1; the D gene is possibly TRBD2 (6 bases). The germline V gene has CDR1 SGHTA and CDR2 FQGTGA. The CDR3 totals 13 residues. V gave up 2 bases and J gave up 8 bases, with 10 bases separating them. CDR3 residues: CASSLGGYDEQFF. The CDR3 region has the DNA TGTGCCAGCAGCTTAGGAGGGTATGATGAGCAGTTCTTC.

As for this clonotype: This likely comes from a read error, as the CDR3 has no conserved phenylalanine or tryptophan at its end. The rearrangement links TRBV5-1 to TRBJ2-7, with D perhaps matching TRBD1 (6 bases). There are 13 residues in the CDR3. Germline values: CDR1 SGHRS, CDR2 YFSETQ. Trimming pared 2 bases from V and 3 bases from J, leaving 9 bases between. In nucleotides, the CDR3 is TGCGCCAGCAGCTTAGGACAGTACTACGAGCAGTACATA. It specifies CASSLGQYYEQYI.

This clonotype was picked up many times. V and J are TRBV7-9 and TRBJ2-1, with D perhaps TRBD1 (6 bases). Trimming removed 5 bases at V and 6 bases at J, with 17 bases between. The germline CDR1 and CDR2 sequences are SEHNR and FQNEAQ (reference sequence). The CDR3 contains 15 residues. The CDR3 region has the DNA TGTGCCAGCAGCCCCGCCGACAGGATCGGCAATGAGCAGTTCTTC. Its translation is CASSPADRIGNEQFF. The complete variable domain, with remaining parts taken from reference TRBV7-9 and TRBJ2-1, reads DTGVSQNPRHKITKRGQNVTFRCDPISEHNRLYWYRQTLGQGPEFLTYFQNEAQLEKSRLLSDRFSAERPKGSFSTLEIQRTEQGDSAMYLCASSPADRIGNEQFFGPGTRLTVL.

This clonotype was found once. The rearrangement joins TRBV15 to TRBJ1-4; D is unresolved. The germline gives CDR1 LNHNV, CDR2 YYDKDF (reference sequence). V dropped 1 base and J dropped 4 bases, with 7 bases sitting between them. This CDR3 contains 14 residues. CDR3 DNA sequence: TGTGCCACCAGCAGAGGACGGAGTAATGAAAAACTGTTTTTT. Its protein product is CATSRGRSNEKLFF. Together with reference TRBV15 and TRBJ1-4, the CDR3 gives the full variable domain: DAMVIQNPRYQVTQFGKPVTLSCSQTLNHNVMYWYQQKSSQAPKLLFHYYDKDFNNEADTPDNFQSRRPNTSFCFLDIRSPGLGDTAMYLCATSRGRSNEKLFFGSGTQLSVL.

A word on this clonotype: At one end the junction does not follow the germline gene, possibly because of a read error. This chain uses TRBV29-1 with TRBJ2-7, with D maybe TRBD2 (5 bases). The closer fit of TRBJ2-4 to the DNA end suggests the J call may be wrong. Germline values: CDR1 SQVTM, CDR2 ANQGSEA. CDR3 length equals 12 residues. CDR3 residues: CGVDGGSDIQYF. The CDR3 DNA reads as TGCGGCGTTGATGGCGGGTCGGACATTCAGTACTTC.

Notes on this clonotype: Since a much larger clone is just one base distant, this may be a read error. J is TRBJ2-5 and V is TRBV11-2; 7 bases line up with TRBD1. This CDR3 has 14 amino acids. The ends lost 7 bases at V and 3 bases at J; junction bases unmatched: 8. Germline lookup yields CDR1 SGHAT and CDR2 FQNNGV. CDR3 sequence reads: CASNRDSPEETQYF. The CDR3 bases are TGTGCCAGCAACCGGGACAGCCCCGAAGAGACCCAGTACTTC.

The sample holds a few counts of this clonotype. The chain uses TRBV7-2 and TRBJ2-3; 11 nucleotides match TRBD2. The CDR3 has 17 residues. Germline V gene sequence: CDR1 SGHTA, CDR2 FQGNSA. The junction had 8 bases not matched to a gene; V was cut back by 5 bases and J by 1 base. CDR3 loop: CASSQATSGGGTDTQYF. DNA for the CDR3: TGTGCCAGCAGCCAAGCTACTAGCGGGGGTGGCACAGATACGCAGTATTTT.

CDR3 in amino acids: CASSYVGAASNEQFF. CDR3 nucleotide sequence: TGTGCCAGCAGTTACGTCGGGGCTGCTTCCAATGAGCAGTTCTTC. V gene TRBV6-5 combines with J gene TRBJ2-1; the D call may be TRBD1 or TRBD2 (5 bases each). Germline V gene lookup returns CDR1 MNHEY and CDR2 SVGAGI. The CDR3 runs to 15 residues. The V end was cut by 2 bases, the J end by 6 bases, with 14 bases between.

Comments on this clonotype: One base away lies a much larger clone, so this may be a sequencing read error. The V and J genes are TRBV20-1 and TRBJ2-5; D possibly matches TRBD1 or TRBD2 (5 bases each). Trimming took off 0 bases at V and 3 bases at J, with 14 bases between the two ends. CDR3 length: 15 residues. From germline, CDR1 is DFQATT and CDR2 SNEGSKA (reference sequence). The chain's CDR3 is CSARDAGGLKETQYF. Written as DNA, the CDR3 is TGCAGTGCTAGAGATGCTGGGGGTCTTAAAGAGACCCAGTACTTC.

The sample holds many counts of this clonotype. This chain connects TRBV29-1 to TRBJ2-5; 15 nucleotides line up with TRBD2. V lost 7 bases, J lost 3 bases, and 6 bases stayed unmatched. This CDR3 spans 15 amino acids. CDR1 is SQVTM, CDR2 ANQGSEA, per germline. CDR3 region: CSAGLAGGSKETQYF. CDR3 coding DNA: TGCAGCGCGGGACTAGCGGGGGGATCCAAAGAGACCCAGTACTTC.

On this clonotype: This may come from a read error, since a much larger clone is one base off. The rearrangement uses TRBV5-8 and TRBJ2-1, with D hard to call. Germline V gene sequence: CDR1 SGHTS, CDR2 YDEGEE. This CDR3 comprises 14 residues. V was cut by 0 bases and J by 8 bases, with 12 bases left in between. In nucleotides, the CDR3 is TGTGCCAGCAGCTTGGGTTCTCTATACGATGAGCAGTTCTTC. Protein sequence: CASSLGSLYDEQFF.

J is TRBJ2-7 and V is TRBV7-2, with TRBD1 as a possible D gene (6 bases). CDR1 SGHTA and CDR2 FQGNSA come from the germline V gene. This CDR3 is built from 16 residues. V lost 4 bases, J lost 1 base, and 17 bases lay in between. In DNA, the CDR3 is TGTGCCAGCAGCTCGGCCGGGACAACCTCATCCTACGAGCAGTACTTC. Its protein product is CASSSAGTTSSYEQYF.

Concerning this clonotype itself: A read error may be the cause here, since a much bigger clone is one base away. The gene calls are TRBV20-1 and TRBJ1-1; a possible D gene is TRBD1 (6 bases). There are 12 residues in the CDR3. Germline CDR1 and CDR2: DFQATT and SNEGSKA (reference sequence). The ends were cut back, 3 bases at V and 3 bases at J, with 8 bases in the middle. The CDR3: CSASPGDTEAFF. Written as DNA, the CDR3 is TGCAGTGCTAGCCCAGGGGACACTGAAGCTTTCTTT.

Turning to this clonotype: A much larger clone differs by one base, so this may be a read error. This chain uses TRBV11-1 with TRBJ2-5; tentatively, D is TRBD1 or TRBD2 (6 bases each). Looked up from germline, CDR1 is SGHAT and CDR2 is FQDESV (reference sequence). V was shortened by 5 bases and J by 11 bases, with 18 bases between the two germline ends. The CDR3 contains 13 residues. The DNA for the CDR3 is TGTGCCAGCAGCAGCCTGGGGGGCCATGAGCAGTACTTC. Its protein product is CASSSLGGHEQYF.

This clonotype was counted many times. This chain links TRBV29-1 with TRBJ2-5, with 9 bases fitting TRBD2. V was clipped by 3 bases and J by 3 bases; unmatched bases: 5. Per germline, CDR1 SQVTM and CDR2 ANQGSEA. The CDR3 is made up of 14 amino acids. This CDR3 is CSVDSSSGEETQYF. The CDR3 bases are TGCAGCGTTGACAGTTCTAGCGGGGAAGAGACCCAGTACTTC.

The chain carries TRBV2 and TRBJ2-5, with TRBD1 matching over 7 bases. Judging by the DNA end, TRBJ2-7 fits better; the J call may be wrong. Germline V lookup: CDR1 SNHLY, CDR2 FYNNEI. The length of the CDR3 is 14 residues. The CDR3 sequence is CASSRQGDLYEQYF. For the CDR3, the DNA is TGTGCCAGCAGCAGACAGGGCGATCTCTACGAGCAGTACTTC.

This clonotype has more than one count but fewer than ten. As DNA, the CDR3 is TGTGCCAGCACCAAGACAGGCTCGAGCACTGAAGCTTTCTTT. Its protein product is CASTKTGSSTEAFF. This chain connects TRBV7-6 to TRBJ1-1, with a tentative D call TRBD1 (6 bases). Germline values: CDR1 SGHVS, CDR2 FNYEAQ. Trimming stripped 7 bases from V and 4 bases from J, with 16 bases between. The CDR3 covers 14 residues.

Points on this clonotype: This may be a read error: a much more frequent sequence differs by one nucleotide. The chain recombines TRBV25-1 with TRBJ2-5, with a tentative D call TRBD2 (5 bases). The CDR3 is made up of 14 amino acids. The germline V gene encodes CDR1 MGHDK and CDR2 SYGVNS. V was clipped by 1 base and J by 1 base, with 7 bases between them. Written as DNA, the CDR3 is TGTGCCAGCAGTGAATTGAGGGTCCAAGAGACCCAGTACTTC. This sequence encodes CASSELRVQETQYF.

This chain links TRBV12-3 or TRBV12-4 with TRBJ2-1, with D possibly TRBD1 on 5 matching bases. The CDR3 extends over 15 amino acids. The V and J ends lost 7 bases and 6 bases respectively, with 19 bases between them. CDR3 sequence reads: CASTIRAQGLNEQFF. DNA of the CDR3: TGTGCCAGCACAATTCGGGCCCAGGGTCTCAATGAGCAGTTCTTC.

This chain links TRBV9 with TRBJ2-3, with D possibly being TRBD2 (7 bases). Germline CDR1 and CDR2: SGDLS and YYNGEE. Trimming removed 0 bases at V and 1 base at J, with 9 bases between. This CDR3 has 15 amino acids. This chain's CDR3 is CASSVGGGGTDTQYF. CDR3 bases: TGTGCCAGCAGCGTAGGCGGGGGCGGCACAGATACGCAGTATTTT.